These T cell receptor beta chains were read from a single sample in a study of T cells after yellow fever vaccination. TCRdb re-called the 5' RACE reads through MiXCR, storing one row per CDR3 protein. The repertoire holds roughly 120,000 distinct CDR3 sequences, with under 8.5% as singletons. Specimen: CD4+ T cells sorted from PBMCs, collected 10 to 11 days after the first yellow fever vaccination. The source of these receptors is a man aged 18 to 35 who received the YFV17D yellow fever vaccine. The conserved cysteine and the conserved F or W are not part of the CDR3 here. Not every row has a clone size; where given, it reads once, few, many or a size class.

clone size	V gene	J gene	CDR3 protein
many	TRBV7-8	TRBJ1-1	ASSSQTGGTTEAF
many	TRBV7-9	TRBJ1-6	ASSSRVLH
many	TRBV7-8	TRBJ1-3	ASSRGQSSGNTIY
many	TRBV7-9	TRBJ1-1	ASSQGRVMNTEAF
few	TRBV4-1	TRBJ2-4	ASSLQGTKNIQY
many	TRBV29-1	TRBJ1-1	SGTGGWGMNIEAF
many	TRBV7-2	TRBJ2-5	ASTSGETQY
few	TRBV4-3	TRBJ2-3	ASSPTPAVRTDTQY
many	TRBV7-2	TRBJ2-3	ASSQRLAGVAQY
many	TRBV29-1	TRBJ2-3	SVEFAGASTDTQY
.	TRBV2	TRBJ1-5	ASSDETAGNQPQH
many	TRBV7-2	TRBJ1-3	ASSSAVAASGNTIY
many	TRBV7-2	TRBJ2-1	ASPRDPSSYNEQF
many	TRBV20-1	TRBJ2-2	SARRQGGTGELF
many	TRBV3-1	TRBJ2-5	ASSPWTGGERAQETQY
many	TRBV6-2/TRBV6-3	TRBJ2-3	ASWSGPADTQY
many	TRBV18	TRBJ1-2	ASSPEAGAAQNGNYGYT
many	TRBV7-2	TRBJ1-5	ASSLDINQPQH
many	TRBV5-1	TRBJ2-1	ASSLGDRGLNEQF
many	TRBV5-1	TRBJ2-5	ASTKGEETQY
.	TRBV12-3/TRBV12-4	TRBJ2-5	ASSRRAAETQY
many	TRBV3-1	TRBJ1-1	ASSQADRNTEAF
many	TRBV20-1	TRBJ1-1	SAPRAGYVNTEAF
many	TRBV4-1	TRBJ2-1	ASSQPTGYGSYNEQF
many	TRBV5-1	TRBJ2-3	ASSTTPTLTDTQY
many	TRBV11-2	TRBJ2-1	ASSLERVGNEQF
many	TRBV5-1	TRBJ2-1	ASSTGGVAGGLNNEQF
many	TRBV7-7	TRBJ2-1	ASSLMHPGDEQF
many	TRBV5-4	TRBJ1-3	ASARQGGSGNTIY
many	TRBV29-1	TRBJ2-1	SVDTYNEQF
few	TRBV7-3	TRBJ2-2	ASSRRGGAGELF
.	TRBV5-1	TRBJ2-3	ASSLGGGAGTDTQY
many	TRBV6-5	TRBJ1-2	ASSYSTLRDYGYT
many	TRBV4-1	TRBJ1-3	ASSSSNSGNTIY
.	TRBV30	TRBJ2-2	AWSSGLAGVGELF
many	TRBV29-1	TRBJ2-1	SVELLAGMNEQF
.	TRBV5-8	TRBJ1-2	ASSPRLGYGYT
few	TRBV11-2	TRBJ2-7	ASSLIQDTEEY
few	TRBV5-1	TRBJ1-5	ASSLLQGSNQPQH
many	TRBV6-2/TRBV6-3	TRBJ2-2	ASSYSTSGVGELF